This T cell receptor (beta chain) came from a study of cytomegalovirus exposure and HLA in healthy donors (TCRdb year 2017). Concerning the study at large: According to a later analysis, the approximately 120 validation repertoires were produced on the same platform as the 680 or so repertoires of the first cohort. The aim of the study was to test whether cataloging public T cell receptors could identify signatures of past pathogen exposure. Along with the roughly 700-subject first cohort, a separate validation cohort of approximately 110 different subjects was used. High-throughput TCR immunosequencing, statistical association of individual TCRs with disease status, and machine learning were combined to predict cytomegalovirus infection status.

The donors belonged to the validation cohort of around 110 subjects, which was separate from the roughly 700-subject first cohort. As for this clone: It lacks a known antigen. Base qualities were left out, and no much larger clone turns up one base away.

The full study reports these points: Subsequent analysis determined that TCRs grouped into clusters in the first cohort also showed a tendency toward co-occurrence across the 130 or so validation repertoires, and 90% to 95% of cluster scores exceeded 0. The authors suggested that the approach could potentially be generalized to other disease states and immunological phenotypes. A later analysis lacked HLA typing for the validation cohort, so it scored co-occurrence in that cohort across all 110 or so repertoires. Most TCR sequences were observed very rarely across donors, whereas some public TCRs were present in many individuals. Cytomegalovirus status was reported to be diagnosed by the classifier with high specificity and sensitivity in both the original and validation cohorts. In vitro tests confirmed that a few of the cytomegalovirus-associated TCR beta chains recognize cytomegalovirus antigens. A total of about 150 TCR beta chains were listed by the study as associated with cytomegalovirus.

Libraries were prepared through the immunoSEQ multiplex PCR assay. From the authors' description of their analysis: A statistical classification framework was developed to diagnose cytomegalovirus status using the catalog of TCR beta chain sequences. The table was pulled from immuneACCESS by TCRdb, which kept in-frame rearrangements only. Such tables lose some clones; where checked, under half of the loss comes from unresolved V genes, and the rest has no known cause. V, J and clone size are taken as reported in that table, and D and trimming were inferred from the DNA itself. Across this sample there are about 240,000 clones, with approximately 83% seen only once. In total, the top ten clones hold around 1.2% of the sample. Spanning cysteine to phenylalanine, the CDR3 consists of 13 amino acids. The only DNA kept is the CDR3, 39 bases in frame from the first base. Based on the germline V gene, the CDR1 and CDR2 sequences are SGHVS and FNYEAQ. Cut back by 3 bases and 6 bases, the V and J ends lie 12 bases apart.

The clonotype originates from a woman in her twenties or thirties in good health and CMV-seropositive. Recombination linked TRBV7-6 to TRBJ2-7; a tentative D match to TRBD2 spans 6 bases. Specimen: PBMCs. This receptor carries the CDR3 CASSLTSKGEQYF. The nucleotide sequence reads TGTGCCAGCAGCTTGACTAGTAAGGGCGAGCAGTACTTC.